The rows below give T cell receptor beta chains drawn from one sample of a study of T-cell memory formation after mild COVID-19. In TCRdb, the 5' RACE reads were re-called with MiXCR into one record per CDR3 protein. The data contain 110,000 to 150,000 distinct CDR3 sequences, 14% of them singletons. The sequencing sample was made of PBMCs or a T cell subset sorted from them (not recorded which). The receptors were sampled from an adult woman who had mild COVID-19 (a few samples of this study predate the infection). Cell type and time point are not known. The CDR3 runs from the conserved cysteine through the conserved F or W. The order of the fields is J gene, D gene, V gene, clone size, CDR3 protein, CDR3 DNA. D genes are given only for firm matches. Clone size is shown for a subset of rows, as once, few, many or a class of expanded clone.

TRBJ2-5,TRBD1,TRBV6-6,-,CASSTKDRGRETQYF,TGTGCCAGCAGTACTAAGGACAGGGGGCGGGAGACCCAGTACTTC
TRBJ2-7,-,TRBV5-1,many,CASSGTSYEQYF,TGCGCCAGCAGCGGCACCTCCTACGAGCAGTACTTC
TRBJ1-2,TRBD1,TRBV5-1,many,CASSLAGTGAYGYTF,TGCGCCAGCAGCTTGGCCGGGACAGGGGCCTATGGCTACACCTTC
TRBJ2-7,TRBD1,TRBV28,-,CASSHRGQGSTYEQYF,TGTGCCAGCAGCCATCGTGGACAGGGGTCGACCTACGAGCAGTACTTC
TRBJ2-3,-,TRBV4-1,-,CASSRAPGPFTDTQYF,TGCGCCAGCAGCCGTGCTCCGGGACCTTTCACAGATACGCAGTATTTT
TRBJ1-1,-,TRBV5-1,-,CASSLDTGTGGGTEAFF,TGCGCCAGCAGCTTGGATACTGGAACAGGCGGAGGCACTGAAGCTTTCTTT
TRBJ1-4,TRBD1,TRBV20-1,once,CSAGAGTDNEKLFF,TGCAGTGCCGGTGCCGGGACAGATAATGAAAAACTGTTTTTT
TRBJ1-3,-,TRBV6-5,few,CASSYGGTAGNTIYF,TGTGCCAGCAGTTACGGAGGGACCGCTGGAAACACCATATATTTT
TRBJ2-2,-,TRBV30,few,CALRTVGNTGELFF,TGTGCCTTACGGACGGTAGGGAACACCGGGGAGCTGTTTTTT
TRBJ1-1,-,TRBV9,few,CASSVIVGDKNTEAFF,TGTGCCAGCAGCGTAATCGTGGGGGACAAGAACACTGAAGCTTTCTTT
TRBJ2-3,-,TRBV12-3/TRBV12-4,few,CASSFYSGLSTDTQYF,TGTGCCAGCAGTTTTTATAGCGGACTTAGCACAGATACGCAGTATTTT
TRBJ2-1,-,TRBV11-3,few,CASSDPDLGAHGEQFF,TGTGCCAGCAGCGACCCGGACCTCGGGGCTCATGGTGAGCAGTTCTTC
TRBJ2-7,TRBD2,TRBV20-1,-,CSARGTSSYEQYF,TGCAGTGCTAGGGGGACTAGCTCCTACGAGCAGTACTTC
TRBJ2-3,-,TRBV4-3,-,CASSQDPGQGTGTATDTQYF,TGCGCCAGCAGCCAAGACCCAGGCCAGGGAACCGGGACTGCCACAGATACGCAGTATTTT
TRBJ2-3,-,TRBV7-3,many,CASSSGVTDTQYF,TGTGCCAGCAGCTCAGGGGTCACAGATACGCAGTATTTT
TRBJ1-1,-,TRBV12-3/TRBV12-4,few,CASSRTAGTGTEAFF,TGTGCCAGCAGTCGGACCGCCGGCACGGGCACTGAAGCTTTCTTT
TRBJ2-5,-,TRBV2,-,CASSEDGRRVETQYF,TGTGCCAGCAGTGAAGACGGCCGGCGGGTAGAGACCCAGTACTTC
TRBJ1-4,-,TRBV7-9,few,CASSLTSVEKLFF,TGTGCCAGCAGCCTGACCTCCGTCGAAAAACTGTTTTTT
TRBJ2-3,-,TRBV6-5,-,CASSYWGGPEYNTDTQYF,TGTGCCAGCAGTTACTGGGGGGGGCCCGAATATAACACAGATACGCAGTATTTT
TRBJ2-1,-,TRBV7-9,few,CASSLWTHWEQFF,TGTGCCAGCAGCTTATGGACCCACTGGGAGCAGTTCTTC
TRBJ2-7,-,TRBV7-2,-,CASSLGLLTAPYEQYF,TGTGCCAGCAGCTTGGGACTCTTGACCGCACCCTACGAGCAGTACTTC
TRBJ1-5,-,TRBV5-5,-,CASSLEGRGSGQPQHF,TGTGCCAGCAGCCTGGAGGGGAGGGGGTCGGGCCAGCCCCAGCATTTT
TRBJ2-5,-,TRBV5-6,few,CASSAPGRQETQYF,TGTGCCAGCAGCGCGCCCGGTCGCCAAGAGACCCAGTACTTC
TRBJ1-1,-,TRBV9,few,CASSLAGTEAFF,TGTGCCAGCAGCCTGGCAGGCACTGAAGCTTTCTTT
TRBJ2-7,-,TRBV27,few,CASSAGRGPYEQYF,TGTGCCAGCAGCGCGGGGCGGGGTCCCTACGAGCAGTACTTC
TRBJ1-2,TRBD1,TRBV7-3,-,CASSYRGGGGYTF,TGTGCCAGCAGCTACAGGGGAGGGGGCGGCTACACCTTC
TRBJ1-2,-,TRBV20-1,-,CSARDPLMGYGGANGYTF,TGCAGTGCTAGAGATCCTTTGATGGGGTACGGCGGGGCTAATGGCTACACCTTC
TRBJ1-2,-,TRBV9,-,CASSVAEGDYGYTF,TGTGCCAGCAGCGTAGCTGAGGGGGACTATGGCTACACCTTC
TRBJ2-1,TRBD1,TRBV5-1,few,CASSPTDRELYNEQFF,TGCGCCAGCAGCCCTACGGACAGGGAACTCTACAATGAGCAGTTCTTC
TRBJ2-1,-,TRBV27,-,CASSPKGLGDNEQFF,TGTGCCAGCAGTCCCAAGGGGTTGGGGGACAATGAGCAGTTCTTC
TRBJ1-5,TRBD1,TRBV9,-,CASSGQGQINQPQHF,TGTGCCAGCAGCGGACAGGGTCAGATTAATCAGCCCCAGCATTTT
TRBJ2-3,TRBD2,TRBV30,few,CAWSLGAGGVTDTQYF,TGTGCCTGGAGCCTTGGCGCGGGAGGAGTCACAGATACGCAGTATTTT
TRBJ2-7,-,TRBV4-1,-,CASSQGRGFAYEQYF,TGCGCCAGCAGCCAGGGAAGGGGGTTCGCCTACGAGCAGTACTTC
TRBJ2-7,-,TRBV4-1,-,CASSQDASSYEQYF,TGCGCCAGCAGCCAAGACGCAAGCTCCTACGAGCAGTACTTC
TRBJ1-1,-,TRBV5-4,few,CASSNRATVTEAFF,TGTGCCAGCAGCAACAGGGCAACGGTCACTGAAGCTTTCTTT
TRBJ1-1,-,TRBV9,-,CASSMREGMNTEAFF,TGTGCCAGCAGCATGCGGGAGGGGATGAACACTGAAGCTTTCTTT
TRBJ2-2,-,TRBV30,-,CAWSVATGELFF,TGTGCCTGGAGTGTGGCCACCGGGGAGCTGTTTTTT
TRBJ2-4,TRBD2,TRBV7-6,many,CASSLGTSGIQYF,TGTGCCAGCAGCCTAGGGACTAGCGGGATTCAGTACTTC
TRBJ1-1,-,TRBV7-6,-,CASSPRGFTEAFF,TGTGCCAGCAGCCCACGGGGGTTTACTGAAGCTTTCTTT
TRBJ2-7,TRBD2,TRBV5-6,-,CASSLAGGIYEQYF,TGTGCCAGCAGCTTAGCGGGAGGAATATACGAGCAGTACTTC
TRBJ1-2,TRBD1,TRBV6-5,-,CASSERWTGPDGYTF,TGTGCCAGCAGTGAAAGATGGACAGGGCCCGATGGCTACACCTTC
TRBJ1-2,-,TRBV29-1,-,CSARGYGYTF,TGCAGCGCCCGGGGATATGGCTACACCTTC
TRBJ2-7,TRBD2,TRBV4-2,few,CASSQTAEEVAGLHYEQYF,TGTGCCAGCAGCCAGACCGCCGAGGAAGTAGCGGGGCTGCACTACGAGCAGTACTTC
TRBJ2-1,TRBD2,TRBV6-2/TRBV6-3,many,CASSESAGVDEQFF,TGTGCCAGCAGTGAATCAGCGGGAGTAGATGAGCAGTTCTTC
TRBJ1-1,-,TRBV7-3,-,CASSKKAENTEAFF,TGTGCCAGCAGCAAAAAAGCAGAGAACACTGAAGCTTTCTTT
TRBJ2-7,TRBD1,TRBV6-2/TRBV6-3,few,CASGRGPYEQYF,TGTGCCAGCGGCAGGGGGCCCTACGAGCAGTACTTC
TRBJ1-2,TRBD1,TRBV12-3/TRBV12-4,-,CASSTTDEGAYGYTF,TGTGCCAGCAGTACCACCGACGAGGGGGCATATGGCTACACCTTC
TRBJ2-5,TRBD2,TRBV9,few,CASSDSGSTETQYF,TGTGCCAGCAGCGATAGCGGGAGTACGGAGACCCAGTACTTC
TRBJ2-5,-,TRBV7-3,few,CASSLQGALGETQYF,TGTGCCAGCAGCTTACAAGGGGCTTTGGGAGAGACCCAGTACTTC